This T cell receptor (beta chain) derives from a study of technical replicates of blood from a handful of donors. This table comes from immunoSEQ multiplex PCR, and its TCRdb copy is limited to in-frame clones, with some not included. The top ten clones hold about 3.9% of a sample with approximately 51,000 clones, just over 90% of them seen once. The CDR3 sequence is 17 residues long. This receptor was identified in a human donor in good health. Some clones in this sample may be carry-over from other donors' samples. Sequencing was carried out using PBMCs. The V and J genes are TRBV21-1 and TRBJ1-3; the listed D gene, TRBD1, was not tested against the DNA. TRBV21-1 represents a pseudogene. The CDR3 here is CASSTPLQGGTGNTIYF. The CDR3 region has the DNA TGTGCCAGCAGCACGCCGTTACAGGGGGGGACTGGAAACACCATATATTTT.